The 14 T cell receptor beta chains below all came from one sample that was sequenced in a study of shared clonotypes between healthy human individuals. Some clones are missing from TCRdb's copy, which holds only in-frame ones; the method was immunoSEQ multiplex PCR. The table has roughly 1,500,000 clones, around 98% seen once; the top ten hold roughly 0.4%. What was sequenced was naive CD4+ T cells sorted from blood. The subset: CD45RA+ positively selected. The receptors come from a man aged 25-45 years in good health.

The CDR3: CAWSAGGAAEAFF. For the CDR3, the DNA is TGTGCCTGGAGTGCGGGTGGAGCGGCCGAAGCTTTCTTT. The rearrangement joins TRBV30 to TRBJ1-1; no definite D call. V lost 1 base and J lost 8, with 14 bases in between. Germline CDR1 and CDR2: GTSNPN and SVGIG (reference sequence). The CDR3 is made up of 13 amino acids.

The genes are TRBV15 and TRBJ1-5; TRBD1 matches at 10 bases. The V segment lost 0 bases and the J segment 0 bases; nucleotides outside the gene matches: 5. The CDR3 runs to 18 residues. Germline CDR1 LNHNV, CDR2 YYDKDF (reference sequence). The CDR3 DNA follows: TGTGCCACCAGCAGAGATCTGGGACAGGGGACTAGCAATCAGCCCCAGCATTTT. This sequence encodes CATSRDLGQGTSNQPQHF.

The V and J genes are TRBV7-2 and TRBJ1-1; a weak D match, TRBD1 (6 bases). Trimming took 5 bases from V and 10 from J, leaving 14 bases between them. The germline V gene encodes CDR1 SGHTA and CDR2 FQGNSA. The CDR3 is 12 amino acids. The CDR3 region has the DNA TGTGCCAGCAGCCCGGGGGCGGTTGGAGCTTTCTTT. Translated: CASSPGAVGAFF.

V usage is TRBV19 and J usage is TRBJ2-3; the match to TRBD2 covers 8 bases. This CDR3 spans 16 amino acids. Trimming removed 3 bases from V and 4 bases from J; junction bases left unmatched: 9. Germline CDR1 and CDR2: LNHDA and SQIVND (reference sequence). The CDR3 here is CASSISKAGAADTQYF. CDR3 DNA sequence: TGTGCCAGTAGTATCTCCAAAGCGGGAGCTGCAGATACGCAGTATTTT. Combining the CDR3 with reference TRBV19 and TRBJ2-3 gives the whole variable domain DGGITQSPKYLFRKEGQNVTLSCEQNLNHDAMYWYRQDPGQGLRLIYYSQIVNDFQKGDIAEGYSVSREKKESFPLTVTSAQKNPTAFYLCASSISKAGAADTQYFGPGTRLTVL.

The chain is built from TRBV15 and TRBJ2-5; TRBD1 is a possible D gene (5 bases). V was trimmed by 3 bases and J by 0 bases, leaving 11 bases between them. This CDR3 contains 15 residues. Germline V lookup: CDR1 LNHNV, CDR2 YYDKDF (reference sequence). CDR3 in DNA: TGTGCCACCAGCAGGGCTCGCAGGGACCAAGAGACCCAGTACTTC. It specifies CATSRARRDQETQYF.

V usage is TRBV25-1 and J usage is TRBJ2-7, with a tentative D call TRBD1 (6 bases). Germline CDR1 MGHDK, CDR2 SYGVNS. The ends were cut back, 2 bases at V and 3 bases at J, with 14 bases in the middle. The CDR3 is made up of 15 amino acids. CDR3 residues: CASSEPLGRGYEQYF. For the CDR3, the DNA is TGTGCCAGCAGTGAACCCCTCGGCAGGGGCTACGAGCAGTACTTC.

The CDR3 DNA sequence: TGTGCCAGCAGTTTATTAAGGATGGGGGAGCCCCAGCATTTT. Amino acids: CASSLLRMGEPQHF. The chain combines TRBV28 with TRBJ1-5, with D possibly matching TRBD1 (5 bases). Germline V CDR1 and CDR2: MDHEN, SYDVKM. Trimming removed 1 base from V and 8 bases from J, with 12 bases in between. CDR3 length: 14 amino acids.

The chain is built from TRBV7-9 and TRBJ2-1; 8 nucleotides agree with TRBD2. The junction had 7 bases not matched to a gene; V was cut back by 5 bases and J by 10 bases. The germline V gene has CDR1 SEHNR and CDR2 FQNEAQ (reference sequence). The CDR3 runs 13 residues. The CDR3, as DNA: TGTGCCAGCAGCACCATAGCGGGGCGGGAGCAGTTCTTC. Translating gives CASSTIAGREQFF.

The rearrangement uses TRBV27 and TRBJ2-1; D is uncertain. This CDR3 has 18 amino acids. Trimming shortened V by 4 bases and J by 2 bases, and 21 bases separated the two germline ends. CDR1 MNHEY and CDR2 SMNVEV come from the germline V gene (reference sequence). DNA of the CDR3: TGTGCCAGCAGTTCCGGGCGCCTGTTCCGGGCCCCCTACAATGAGCAGTTCTTC. Translated: CASSSGRLFRAPYNEQFF.

The CDR3 DNA reads as TGTGCCAGCAGCTTAGGCGGACAGGGCGATGAGCAGTTCTTC. This gives the protein CASSLGGQGDEQFF. The chain joins TRBV7-2 to TRBJ2-1; 8 positions match TRBD1. With 1 base clipped from V and 8 bases from J, the junction kept 4 bases outside the gene matches. Germline values: CDR1 SGHTA, CDR2 FQGNSA. This CDR3 spans 14 amino acids. The entire variable domain, with the rest obtained from reference TRBV7-2 and TRBJ2-1, is as follows: GAGVSQSPSNKVTEKGKDVELRCDPISGHTALYWYRQSLGQGLEFLIYFQGNSAPDKSGLPSDRFSAERTGGSVSTLTIQRTQQEDSAVYLCASSLGGQGDEQFFGPGTRLTVL.

In DNA form, the CDR3 reads TGTGCCAGCAGCTTAATTCTCTGGGGAGGGAAGACCCAGTACTTC. It specifies CASSLILWGGKTQYF. The genes are TRBV7-2 and TRBJ2-5, with TRBD2 identical over 7 bases. The CDR3 totals 15 residues. Germline values: CDR1 SGHTA, CDR2 FQGNSA. The junction had 9 bases not matched to a gene; V was cut back by 2 bases and J by 6 bases.

The chain has TRBV19 and TRBJ2-1, with TRBD2 identical over 10 bases. The ends lost 7 bases at V and 5 bases at J; junction bases unmatched: 8. Germline CDR1 and CDR2: LNHDA and SQIVND (reference sequence). The CDR3 totals 15 residues. The CDR3 loop is CASNGPTSGNNEQFF. The CDR3 DNA follows: TGTGCCAGTAACGGGCCCACTAGCGGGAACAATGAGCAGTTCTTC.

This chain connects TRBV11-3 to TRBJ2-2; no reliable D call. V lost 3 bases and J 2 bases, leaving 10 bases between the germline ends. The CDR3 is 15 residues long. CDR1 is SGHNT and CDR2 is YENEEA in the germline V gene. CDR3 nucleotide sequence: TGTGCCAGCAGCTTTGTAAACACTAACACCGGGGAGCTGTTTTTT. Translating it yields CASSFVNTNTGELFF.

Turning to this clone: Different DNA sequences within this sample yield the same CDR3. This sequence joins TRBV5-1 and TRBJ1-1; D is unresolved. Trimming stripped 4 bases from V and 0 bases from J, with 7 bases between. Germline values: CDR1 SGHRS, CDR2 YFSETQ. This CDR3 spans 13 amino acids. The CDR3 DNA sequence: TGCGCCAGCAGCGACCGGGTGAACACTGAAGCTTTCTTT. Translating it yields CASSDRVNTEAFF.